Listed below are T cell receptor beta chains from one sample, sequenced in a study of shared clonotypes between healthy human individuals. Profiled with immunoSEQ multiplex PCR; TCRdb holds only in-frame clones, not every one. The data show around 560,000 clones, 85% to 95% seen once. Sequencing used naive CD8+ T cells sorted from blood. The source is a woman aged 25 to 39 in good health. CDR3s include the opening cysteine and the closing phenylalanine or tryptophan. Each record gives: V gene, J gene, clone size, D gene, CDR3 protein, CDR3 DNA. D genes are given only for firm matches. Some rows mark clone size as missing; the rest say once, few, many or name a class of expanded clone.

>TRBV28|TRBJ2-7|-|-
CASTYLGDEQYF
TGTGCCAGCACCTACTTGGGGGACGAGCAGTACTTC
>TRBV28|TRBJ2-7|-|-
CASSLFWESDYEQYF
TGTGCCAGCAGTTTATTTTGGGAATCTGACTACGAGCAGTACTTC
>TRBV6-5|TRBJ1-1|-|-
CASSYEGLGTEAFF
TGTGCCAGCAGTTACGAAGGTTTAGGAACTGAAGCTTTCTTT
>TRBV9|TRBJ2-1|-|-
CASHVAGGEDSNEQFF
TGTGCCTCCCACGTAGCCGGGGGCGAGGATAGCAATGAGCAGTTCTTC
>TRBV6-5|TRBJ2-1|-|TRBD1
CASSPTGGPYNEQFF
TGTGCCAGCAGCCCTACAGGGGGCCCCTACAATGAGCAGTTCTTC
>TRBV6-6|TRBJ2-5|-|-
CASSYPGEETQYF
TGTGCCAGCAGTTACCCGGGGGAAGAGACCCAGTACTTC
>TRBV28|TRBJ2-7|once|-
CASSYDRPVHEQYF
TGTGCCAGCAGTTACGACAGACCTGTCCACGAGCAGTACTTC
>TRBV9|TRBJ1-1|-|TRBD1
CASSPGTGWNTEAFF
TGTGCCAGCAGTCCCGGGACAGGATGGAACACTGAAGCTTTCTTT
>TRBV30|TRBJ1-1|-|TRBD1
CAWSVLDRAAEAFF
TGTGCCTGGAGTGTTCTGGACAGGGCTGCTGAAGCTTTCTTT
>TRBV7-6|TRBJ2-7|-|-
CASSFGPSGPRDDEQYF
TGTGCCAGCAGCTTCGGCCCCTCAGGGCCCCGGGACGACGAGCAGTACTTC
>TRBV19|TRBJ1-5|few|TRBD1
CASRTGEGPQHF
TGTGCCAGTCGGACAGGGGAAGGGCCCCAGCATTTT
>TRBV9|TRBJ1-1|-|-
CASSTTNEAFF
TGTGCCAGCAGCACCACAAATGAAGCTTTCTTT
>TRBV5-1|TRBJ1-3|-|-
CASSGPDGSFSGNTIYF
TGCGCCAGCAGCGGGCCGGACGGTTCCTTCTCTGGAAACACCATATATTTT
>TRBV19|TRBJ2-2|-|-
CASSIDPPSTGELFF
TGTGCCAGTAGTATAGATCCTCCCTCCACCGGGGAGCTGTTTTTT
>TRBV27|TRBJ2-7|-|-
CATVSGRTREQYF
TGTGCTACCGTTAGCGGCCGTACCCGGGAGCAGTACTTC
>TRBV5-4|TRBJ2-7|-|-
CASSLEGKVLEQYF
TGTGCCAGCAGCTTGGAGGGGAAGGTCCTCGAGCAGTACTTC
>TRBV4-2|TRBJ2-5|-|-
CASSEKRETQYF
TGTGCCAGCAGCGAAAAAAGAGAGACCCAGTACTTC
>TRBV28|TRBJ1-1|once|-
CASSLLVRGGANTEAFF
TGTGCCAGCAGTTTATTGGTGAGGGGCGGTGCGAACACTGAAGCTTTCTTT
>TRBV9|TRBJ1-6|-|TRBD1
CASSDGTGYNSPLHF
TGTGCCAGCAGCGACGGGACAGGGTATAATTCACCCCTCCACTTT
>TRBV5-5|TRBJ2-7|-|-
CASSSDGVWDEQYF
TGTGCCAGCAGCTCGGACGGCGTTTGGGACGAGCAGTACTTC
>TRBV29-1|TRBJ1-2|-|TRBD1
CSVERQGDSGYTF
TGCAGCGTTGAAAGACAGGGGGATTCTGGCTACACCTTC
>TRBV11-2|TRBJ1-2|-|-
CASSLGLGNGYTF
TGTGCCAGCAGCTTAGGACTCGGCAATGGCTACACCTTC
>TRBV6-6|TRBJ1-3|-|-
CASGGNTIYF
TGTGCCAGCGGAGGAAACACCATATATTTT
>TRBV7-6|TRBJ2-7|-|TRBD2
CASSNTAGAFYEQYF
TGTGCCAGCAGCAATACAGCGGGAGCCTTTTACGAGCAGTACTTC
>TRBV7-9|TRBJ1-2|-|-
CASSLRQGYGYTF
TGTGCCAGCAGCTTAAGGCAGGGCTATGGCTACACCTTC
>TRBV4-1|TRBJ2-3|-|-
CASSQAGYGLLTADTQYF
TGCGCCAGCAGCCAAGCGGGGTATGGACTACTCACGGCGGATACGCAGTATTTT
>TRBV11-1|TRBJ1-2|once|-
CASSLDGGPYGYTF
TGTGCCAGCAGCTTGGACGGGGGCCCCTATGGCTACACCTTC
>TRBV6-6|TRBJ1-5|-|-
CASSYFVAQPQHF
TGTGCCAGCAGTTATTTCGTGGCGCAGCCCCAGCATTTT
>TRBV2|TRBJ2-7|-|-
CASSAGHYTYEQYF
TGTGCCAGCAGCGCGGGACATTACACCTACGAGCAGTACTTC
>TRBV27|TRBJ2-7|-|TRBD2
CASSLAGSLYEQYF
TGTGCCAGCAGCCTAGCGGGAAGCCTCTACGAGCAGTACTTC
>TRBV14|TRBJ2-4|-|-
CASSSDTGGNIQYF
TGTGCCAGCAGCTCGGACACGGGCGGAAACATTCAGTACTTC
>TRBV4-2|TRBJ2-1|once|-
CASSREGEGVYNEQFF
TGTGCCAGCAGCCGGGAGGGGGAGGGAGTCTACAATGAGCAGTTCTTC
>TRBV29-1|TRBJ2-7|-|-
CSVVADSYEQYF
TGCAGCGTTGTGGCAGACTCCTACGAGCAGTACTTC
>TRBV15|TRBJ2-7|-|-
CATSEMGLSVEQYF
TGTGCCACCAGTGAAATGGGACTTTCCGTCGAGCAGTACTTC
>TRBV6-1|TRBJ1-1|-|-
CASSPSELPEAFF
TGTGCCAGCAGTCCGTCCGAGTTGCCTGAAGCTTTCTTT
>TRBV27|TRBJ2-3|-|TRBD1
CASSSLNRGPVGDTQYF
TGTGCCAGCAGTTCCCTCAACAGGGGTCCAGTCGGGGATACGCAGTATTTT
>TRBV11-1|TRBJ2-7|-|-
CASSLQDSYEQYF
TGTGCCAGCAGCCTTCAGGACAGCTACGAGCAGTACTTC